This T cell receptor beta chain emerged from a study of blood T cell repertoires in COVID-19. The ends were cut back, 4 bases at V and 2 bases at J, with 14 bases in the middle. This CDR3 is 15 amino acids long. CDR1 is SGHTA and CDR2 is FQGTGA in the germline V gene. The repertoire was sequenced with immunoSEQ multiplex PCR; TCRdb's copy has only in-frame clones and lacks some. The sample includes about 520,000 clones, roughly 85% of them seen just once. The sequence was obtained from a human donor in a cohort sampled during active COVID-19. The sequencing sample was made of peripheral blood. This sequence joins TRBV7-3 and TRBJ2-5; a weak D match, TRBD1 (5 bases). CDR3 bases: TGTGCCAGCAGCTCCGCCCTAGGACAACAAGAGACCCAGTACTTC. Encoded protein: CASSSALGQQETQYF.